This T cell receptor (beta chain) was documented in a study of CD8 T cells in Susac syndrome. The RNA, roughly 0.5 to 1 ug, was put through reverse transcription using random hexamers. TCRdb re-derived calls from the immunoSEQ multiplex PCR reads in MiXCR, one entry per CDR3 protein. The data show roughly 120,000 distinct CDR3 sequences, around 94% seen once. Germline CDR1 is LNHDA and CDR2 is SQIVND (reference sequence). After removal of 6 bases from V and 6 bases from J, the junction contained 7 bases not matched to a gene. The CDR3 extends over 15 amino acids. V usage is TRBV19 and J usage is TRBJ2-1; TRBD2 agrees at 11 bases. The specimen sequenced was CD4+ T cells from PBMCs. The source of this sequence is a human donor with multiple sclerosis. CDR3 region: CASSLLAGATNEQFF. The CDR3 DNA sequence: TGTGCCAGTAGCCTACTAGCGGGAGCCACCAATGAGCAGTTCTTC. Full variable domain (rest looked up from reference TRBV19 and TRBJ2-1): DGGITQSPKYLFRKEGQNVTLSCEQNLNHDAMYWYRQDPGQGLRLIYYSQIVNDFQKGDIAEGYSVSREKKESFPLTVTSAQKNPTAFYLCASSLLAGATNEQFFGPGTRLTVL.